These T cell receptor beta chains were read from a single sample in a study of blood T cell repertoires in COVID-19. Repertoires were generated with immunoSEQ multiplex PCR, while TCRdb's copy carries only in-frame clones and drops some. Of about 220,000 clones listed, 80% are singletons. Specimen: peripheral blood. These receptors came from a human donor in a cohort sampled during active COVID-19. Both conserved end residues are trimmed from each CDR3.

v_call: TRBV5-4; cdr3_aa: ASSFGRGLNREQF
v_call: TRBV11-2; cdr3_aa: ASTLKDYGYT
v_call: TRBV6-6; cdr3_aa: ASRTGGTANNSPLH
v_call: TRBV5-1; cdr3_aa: ASSPPTGTNTEAF
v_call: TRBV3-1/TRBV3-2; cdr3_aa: ASSQEVTGRPYEQY
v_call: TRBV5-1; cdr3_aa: ASSVGSVNSGNTIY
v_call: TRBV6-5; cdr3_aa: ASSYSRETQY
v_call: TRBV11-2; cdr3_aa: ASSATSGDYEQY
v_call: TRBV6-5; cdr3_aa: ASKRTSASYNEQF
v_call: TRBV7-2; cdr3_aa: ASSLQGEINSPLH
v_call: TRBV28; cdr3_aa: ASTVQGVRQPQH
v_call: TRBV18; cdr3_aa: ASSRQSDTQY
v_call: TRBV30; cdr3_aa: AWSTGQGYGYT
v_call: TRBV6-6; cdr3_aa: ASSQLNRIGDEQF
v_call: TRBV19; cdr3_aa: ASTSIASEKLF
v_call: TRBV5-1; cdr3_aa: ASSLGQGFSYEQY
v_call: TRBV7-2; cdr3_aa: ATGEGAFGELF
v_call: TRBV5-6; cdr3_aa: ASSDRDYEQY
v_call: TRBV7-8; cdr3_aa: ASSYYREEALNQPQH
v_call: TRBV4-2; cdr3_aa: ASSQEAWAGGTVGATEAF
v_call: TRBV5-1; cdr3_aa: ASSFTDRGHYEQY
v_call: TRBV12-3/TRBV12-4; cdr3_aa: AGRKDNYGYT
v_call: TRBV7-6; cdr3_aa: ASSLSQAPGELF
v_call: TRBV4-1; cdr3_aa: ASSDKQVYNSPLH
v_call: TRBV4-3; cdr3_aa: ASSRLDREENIQY
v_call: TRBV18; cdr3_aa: ASSPPGQGSPYEQY
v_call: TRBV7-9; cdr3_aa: ASSLGTGKGYGYT
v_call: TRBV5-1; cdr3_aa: ASSLEAAARAF
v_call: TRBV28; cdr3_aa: ASSRGTWGSQPQH
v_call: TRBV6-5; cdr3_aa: ATYPPVGGDEKLF
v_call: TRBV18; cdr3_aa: ASSSGQDEKLF
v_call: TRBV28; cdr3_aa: ASIASTGGTYEQY
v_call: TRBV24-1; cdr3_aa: ATGTGRGYT
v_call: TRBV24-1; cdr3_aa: ATSDPTSGGDTGELF
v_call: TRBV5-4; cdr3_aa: ASSQGQVRDSYGYT